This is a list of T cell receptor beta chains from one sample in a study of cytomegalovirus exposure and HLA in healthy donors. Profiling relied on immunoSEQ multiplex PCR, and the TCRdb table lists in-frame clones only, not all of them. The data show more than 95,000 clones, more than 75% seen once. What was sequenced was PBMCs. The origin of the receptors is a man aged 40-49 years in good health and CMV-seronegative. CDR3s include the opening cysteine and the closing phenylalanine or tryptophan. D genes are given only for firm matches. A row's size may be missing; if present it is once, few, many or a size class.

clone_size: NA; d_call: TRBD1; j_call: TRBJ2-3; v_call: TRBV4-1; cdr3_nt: TGCGCCAGCAGCCAAGATCCTCAAGCCGTAATACAGGGGGCAGATACGCAGTATTTT; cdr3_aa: CASSQDPQAVIQGADTQYF
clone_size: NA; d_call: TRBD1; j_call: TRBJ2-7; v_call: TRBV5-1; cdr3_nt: TGCGCCAGCAGCTTGGCCGGGACAGGGGCCTACGAGCAGTACTTC; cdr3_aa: CASSLAGTGAYEQYF
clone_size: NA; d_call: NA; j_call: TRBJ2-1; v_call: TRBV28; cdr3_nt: TGTGCCAGCAGTTTGGTGTGGACAGTCGAACGCGTCCTGTTCTTC; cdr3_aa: CASSLVWTVERVLFF
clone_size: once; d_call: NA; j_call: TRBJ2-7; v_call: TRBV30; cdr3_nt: TGTGCCTGGACACCCAAGGAGGGGTTCGTTGGCGAGCAGTACTTC; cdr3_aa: CAWTPKEGFVGEQYF
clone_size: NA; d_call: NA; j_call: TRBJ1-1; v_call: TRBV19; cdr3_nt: TGTGCCAGTAGTATTCTAGGAAACACTGAAGCTTTCTTT; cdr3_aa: CASSILGNTEAFF
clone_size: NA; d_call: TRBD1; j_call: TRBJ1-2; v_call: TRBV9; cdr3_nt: TGTGCCAGCAGACCCGGGACAGGGGTGCACTATGGCTACACCTTC; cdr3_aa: CASRPGTGVHYGYTF
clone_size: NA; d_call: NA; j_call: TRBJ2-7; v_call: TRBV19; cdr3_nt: TGTGCCAGTAGTATTCTAGGAGGCGAGCAGTACTTC; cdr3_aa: CASSILGGEQYF
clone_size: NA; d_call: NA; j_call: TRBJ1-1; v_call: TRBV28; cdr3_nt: TGTGCCAGCATCCGGGGACTAAGTCACGAAGCTTTCTTT; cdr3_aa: CASIRGLSHEAFF
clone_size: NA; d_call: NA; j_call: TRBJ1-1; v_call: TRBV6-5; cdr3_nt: TGTGCCAGCAATTCAGGGGTCGCTGAAGCTTTCTTT; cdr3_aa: CASNSGVAEAFF
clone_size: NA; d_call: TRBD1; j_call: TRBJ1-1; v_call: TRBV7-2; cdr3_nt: TGTGCCAGCAGCTTCCCAGGGGGGCCCAACACTGAAGCTTTCTTT; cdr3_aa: CASSFPGGPNTEAFF
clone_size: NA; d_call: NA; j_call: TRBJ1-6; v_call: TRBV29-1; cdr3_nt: TGCAGCGTGATAGAAAATGGTAATTCACCCCTCCACTTT; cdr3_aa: CSVIENGNSPLHF
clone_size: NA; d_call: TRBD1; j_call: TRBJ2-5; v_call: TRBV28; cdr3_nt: TGTGCCAGCAGACCAGACAGGGCCCTGAGGGGGGAGACCCAGTACTTC; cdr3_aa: CASRPDRALRGETQYF
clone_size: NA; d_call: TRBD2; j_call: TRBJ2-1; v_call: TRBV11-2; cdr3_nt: TGTGCCAGCAGACCCGGGACTAGCGGGAACAATGAGCAGTTCTTC; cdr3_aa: CASRPGTSGNNEQFF
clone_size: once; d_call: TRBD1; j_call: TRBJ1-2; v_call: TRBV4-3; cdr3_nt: TGCGCCAGCAGCCACTCGACAGGGTCTGGCTATGGCTACACCTTC; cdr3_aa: CASSHSTGSGYGYTF
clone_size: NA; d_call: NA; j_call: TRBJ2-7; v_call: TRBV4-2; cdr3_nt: TGTGCCAGCAGCCAAGACCGGGCCCAGGGGTACTACGAGCAGTACTTC; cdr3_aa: CASSQDRAQGYYEQYF
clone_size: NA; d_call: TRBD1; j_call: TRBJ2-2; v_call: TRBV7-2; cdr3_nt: TGTGCCAGCGGGGGACAGGGGAACACCGGGGAGCTGTTTTTT; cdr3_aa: CASGGQGNTGELFF
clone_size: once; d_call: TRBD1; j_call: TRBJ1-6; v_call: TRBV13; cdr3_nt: TGTGCCAGCACCTACGACAGGGGCGGTTCACCCCTCCACTTT; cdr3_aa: CASTYDRGGSPLHF
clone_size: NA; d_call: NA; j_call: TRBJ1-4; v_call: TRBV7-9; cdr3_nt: TGTGCCAGCAGCCAAGGGGTATCTAATGAAAAACTGTTTTTT; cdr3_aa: CASSQGVSNEKLFF